The rows below give T cell receptor beta chains drawn from one sample of a study of tumor-infiltrating lymphocytes in localized non-small cell lung cancer. Only in-frame clones appear in the TCRdb table, and some are missing; sequencing was by immunoSEQ multiplex PCR. This sample has 10,000 to 12,000 clones, with roughly 85% found just once. Sequenced material: uninvolved lung tissue not adjacent to the tumor. The receptor source for this set is a human donor with non-small cell lung cancer. Each CDR3 is given with its conserved first and last residue. Clone size is stated in some rows and not others, as once, few, many or a class when expanded.

length	V	size	CDR3
15	TRBV7-9	.	CASSLTPPGPRAQYF
15	TRBV5-5	.	CASSLRWSRENIQYF
14	TRBV6-1	few	CASSLTGLNSPLHF
15	TRBV7-2	.	CASSLASGWRDTQYF
14	TRBV11-2	once	CASSLEVTGRGYTF
18	TRBV7-8	.	CASSSERDRGGLDTEAFF
15	TRBV4-3	.	CASSQEQGEAYEQYF
14	TRBV6-1	.	CASNGRESSYEQYF
14	TRBV25-1	.	CASSDRTGGETQYF
17	TRBV6-1	few	CASSEGLAGGSTDTQYF
16	TRBV4-2	.	CASRTSTAGVNNEQFF
13	TRBV6-1	.	CASSVYSNQPQHF
15	TRBV6-5	.	CASREGLAGGYEQYF
13	TRBV5-1	once	CASSLDRNYGYTF
13	TRBV7-9	.	CASSFLLNTEAFF
14	TRBV6-5	.	CASSKPGFSYEQYF
11	TRBV6-5	few	CASSRNTEAFF
16	TRBV5-4	.	CASSVATGGGNTEAFF
17	TRBV5-1	.	CASSLGGPLLVSNVLTF
14	TRBV21-1	.	CASTQRGGRYEQYF
17	TRBV7-2	.	CASSLETGETYNSPLHF
15	TRBV19	.	CASSSLENSNQPQHF
15	TRBV2	.	CASRRQGARTDTQYF
17	TRBV11-2	.	CASSLDPLQGQNTEAFF
13	TRBV4-1	few	CASRGGFGYGYTF
14	TRBV29-1	.	CSCTWGIGGETQYF
16	TRBV6-5	few	CASSYAGTGKRTEAFF
14	TRBV18	.	CASSRAAQTYEQYF
15	TRBV15	once	CATSRVRGGASEQYF
16	TRBV7-8	.	CASSRVTDLLGSPLHF
14	TRBV4-2	.	CASSPGTANYGYTF
15	TRBV19	.	CASSAGTATNEKLFF
11	TRBV5-6	.	CASSLYYGYTF